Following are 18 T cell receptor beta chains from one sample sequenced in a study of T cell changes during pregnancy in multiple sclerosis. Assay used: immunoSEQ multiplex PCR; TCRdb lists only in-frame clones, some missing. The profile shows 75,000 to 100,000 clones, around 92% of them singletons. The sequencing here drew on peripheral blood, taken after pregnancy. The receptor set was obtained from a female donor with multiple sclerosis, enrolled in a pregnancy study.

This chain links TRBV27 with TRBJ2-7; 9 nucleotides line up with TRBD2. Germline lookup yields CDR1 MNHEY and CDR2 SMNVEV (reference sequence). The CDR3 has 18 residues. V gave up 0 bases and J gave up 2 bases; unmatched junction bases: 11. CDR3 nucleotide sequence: TGTGCCAGCAGTTTATCATCCGAAATGCTAGCGGGGACCTACGAGCAGTACTTC. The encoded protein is CASSLSSEMLAGTYEQYF.

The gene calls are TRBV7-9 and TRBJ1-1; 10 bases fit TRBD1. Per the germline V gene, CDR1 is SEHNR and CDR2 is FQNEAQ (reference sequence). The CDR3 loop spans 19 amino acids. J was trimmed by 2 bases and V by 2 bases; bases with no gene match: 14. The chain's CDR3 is CASSLFSPKGTGVNTEAFF. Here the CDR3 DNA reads TGTGCCAGCAGCTTATTTTCCCCAAAGGGGACAGGGGTTAACACTGAAGCTTTCTTT. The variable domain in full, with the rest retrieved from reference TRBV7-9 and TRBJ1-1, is DTGVSQNPRHKITKRGQNVTFRCDPISEHNRLYWYRQTLGQGPEFLTYFQNEAQLEKSRLLSDRFSAERPKGSFSTLEIQRTEQGDSAMYLCASSLFSPKGTGVNTEAFFGQGTRLTVV.

CDR3 residues: CAWSVRGKGTEAFF. The DNA for the CDR3 is TGTGCCTGGAGTGTAAGGGGGAAAGGGACTGAAGCTTTCTTT. This chain connects TRBV30 to TRBJ1-1; maybe TRBD1 (6 bases). Per germline, CDR1 GTSNPN and CDR2 SVGIG (reference sequence). This CDR3 region has 14 residues. The ends were cut back, 0 bases at V and 5 bases at J, with 13 bases in the middle.

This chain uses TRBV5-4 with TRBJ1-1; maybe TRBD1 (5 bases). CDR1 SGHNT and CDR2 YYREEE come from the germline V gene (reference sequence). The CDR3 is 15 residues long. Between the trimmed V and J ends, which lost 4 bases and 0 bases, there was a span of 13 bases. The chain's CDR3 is CASSTPGLLNTEAFF. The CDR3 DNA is TGTGCCAGCAGCACTCCGGGACTCCTGAACACTGAAGCTTTCTTT.

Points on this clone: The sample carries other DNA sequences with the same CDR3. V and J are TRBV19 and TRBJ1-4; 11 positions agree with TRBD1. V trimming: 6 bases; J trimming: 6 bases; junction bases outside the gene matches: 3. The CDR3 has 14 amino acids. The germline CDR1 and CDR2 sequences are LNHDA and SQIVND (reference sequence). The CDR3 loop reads CASSMGQGDEKLFF. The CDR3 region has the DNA TGTGCCAGTAGCATGGGACAGGGGGATGAAAAACTGTTTTTT.

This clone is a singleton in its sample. The CDR3 loop reads CASSPGRGSGSADTQYF. CDR3 coding DNA: TGTGCCAGCTCACCCGGGCGGGGTAGCGGGAGTGCAGATACGCAGTATTTT. The J gene is TRBJ2-3, the V gene TRBV18; 9 nucleotides align to TRBD2. Germline CDR1 KGHSH, CDR2 LQKENI. This CDR3 is 17 amino acids long. V shed 3 bases and J 4 bases; nucleotides not matched to a gene: 11. The entire variable domain, with the rest obtained from reference TRBV18 and TRBJ2-3, is as follows: NAGVMQNPRHLVRRRGQEARLRCSPMKGHSHVYWYRQLPEEGLKFMVYLQKENIIDESGMPKERFSAEFPKEGPSILRIQQVVRGDSAAYFCASSPGRGSGSADTQYFGPGTRLTVL.

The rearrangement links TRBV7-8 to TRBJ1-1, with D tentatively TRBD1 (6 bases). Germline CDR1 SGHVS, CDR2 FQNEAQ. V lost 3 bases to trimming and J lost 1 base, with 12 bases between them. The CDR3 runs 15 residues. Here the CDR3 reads CASSFSRGWNTEAFF. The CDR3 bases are TGTGCCAGCAGCTTTTCCAGGGGCTGGAACACTGAAGCTTTCTTT.

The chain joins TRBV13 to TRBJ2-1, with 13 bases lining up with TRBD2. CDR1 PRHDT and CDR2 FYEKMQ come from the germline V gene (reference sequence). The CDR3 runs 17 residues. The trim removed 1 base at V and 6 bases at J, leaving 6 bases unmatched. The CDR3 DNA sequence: TGTGCCAGCAGCTTAGCTCGGACTAGCGGGAGCCTCAATGAGCAGTTCTTC. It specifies CASSLARTSGSLNEQFF.

As DNA, the CDR3 is TGTGCCAGCTCACCAAATACAGAAGAGACCCAGTACTTC. Its protein product is CASSPNTEETQYF. V usage is TRBV18 and J usage is TRBJ2-5; D gene unclear. Trimming removed 2 bases at V and 3 bases at J, with 7 bases between. The CDR3 covers 13 residues. Germline V CDR1 and CDR2: KGHSH, LQKENI.

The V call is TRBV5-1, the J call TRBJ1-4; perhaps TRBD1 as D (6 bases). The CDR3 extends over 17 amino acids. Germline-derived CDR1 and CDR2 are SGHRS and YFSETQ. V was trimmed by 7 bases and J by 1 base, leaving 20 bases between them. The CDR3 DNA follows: TGCGCCAGCGGACGAGGGGGATTCCCAAGAACTAATGAAAAACTGTTTTTT. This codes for CASGRGGFPRTNEKLFF.

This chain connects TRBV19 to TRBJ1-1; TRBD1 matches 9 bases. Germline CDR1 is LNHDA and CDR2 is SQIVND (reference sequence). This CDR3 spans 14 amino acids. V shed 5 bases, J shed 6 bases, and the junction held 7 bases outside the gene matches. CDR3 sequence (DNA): TGTGCCAGTAGTCAACCCGGGACAGGGTCTGAAGCTTTCTTT. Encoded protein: CASSQPGTGSEAFF.

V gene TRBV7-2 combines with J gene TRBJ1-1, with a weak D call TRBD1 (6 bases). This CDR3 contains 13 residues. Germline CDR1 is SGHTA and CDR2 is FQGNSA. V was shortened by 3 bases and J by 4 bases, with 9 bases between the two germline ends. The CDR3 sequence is CASSFATGTEAFF. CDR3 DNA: TGTGCCAGCAGCTTCGCGACAGGCACTGAAGCTTTCTTT.

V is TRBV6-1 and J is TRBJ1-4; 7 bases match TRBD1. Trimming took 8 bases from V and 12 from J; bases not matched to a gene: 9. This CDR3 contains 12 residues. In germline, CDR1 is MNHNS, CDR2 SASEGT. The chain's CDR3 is CASSRQGGELFF. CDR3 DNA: TGTGCCAGCTCCAGACAGGGTGGGGAACTGTTTTTT.

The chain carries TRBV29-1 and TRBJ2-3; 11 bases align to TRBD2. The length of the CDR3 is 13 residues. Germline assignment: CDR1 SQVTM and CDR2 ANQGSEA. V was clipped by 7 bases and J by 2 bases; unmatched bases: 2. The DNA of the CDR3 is TGCAGCGCGACTAGCGGGACCACAGATACGCAGTATTTT. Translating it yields CSATSGTTDTQYF.

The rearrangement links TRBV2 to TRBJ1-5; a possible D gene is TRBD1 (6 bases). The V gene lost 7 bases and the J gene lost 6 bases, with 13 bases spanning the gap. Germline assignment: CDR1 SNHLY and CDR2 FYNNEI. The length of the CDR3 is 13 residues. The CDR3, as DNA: TGTGCCAGCATGTCCCGCAGGGGTCAGCCCCAGCATTTT. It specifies CASMSRRGQPQHF.

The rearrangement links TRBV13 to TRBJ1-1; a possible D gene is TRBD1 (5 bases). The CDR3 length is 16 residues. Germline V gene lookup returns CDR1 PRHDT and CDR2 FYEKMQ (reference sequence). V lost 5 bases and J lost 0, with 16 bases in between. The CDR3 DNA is TGTGCCAGCAGCCCTTCGACAGCTGCCATGAACACTGAAGCTTTCTTT. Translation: CASSPSTAAMNTEAFF.

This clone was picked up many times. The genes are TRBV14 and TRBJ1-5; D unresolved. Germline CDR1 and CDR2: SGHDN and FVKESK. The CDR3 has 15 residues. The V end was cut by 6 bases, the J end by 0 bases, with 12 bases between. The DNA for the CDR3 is TGTGCCAGCAGGAAATCGAGATATAGCAATCAGCCCCAGCATTTT. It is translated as CASRKSRYSNQPQHF.

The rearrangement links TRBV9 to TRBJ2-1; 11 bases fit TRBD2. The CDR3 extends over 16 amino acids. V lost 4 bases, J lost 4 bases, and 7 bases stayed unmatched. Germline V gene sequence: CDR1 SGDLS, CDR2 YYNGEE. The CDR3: CASSSGTSGAYNEQFF. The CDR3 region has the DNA TGTGCCAGCAGCTCAGGGACTAGCGGTGCATACAATGAGCAGTTCTTC.